Here is one T cell receptor beta chain with its context. Its antigen is unknown. These data are taken from a study of T cell responses to AZD1222 COVID-19 vaccine. Data came from immunoSEQ multiplex PCR; TCRdb stores just in-frame clones and leaves some out. The table shows 150,000 to 200,000 clones, with around 90% occurring only once. Germline V gives CDR1 SGDLS, CDR2 YYNGEE. CDR3 length: 14 amino acids. Trimming shortened V by 0 bases and J by 6 bases, and 10 bases separated the two germline ends. General study points: Within unmutated variant regions lay the reported targets of nearly half of spike-specific TCRs.

The chain links TRBV9 to TRBJ2-1, with D uncertain. This sequence was found in an adult who received the AZD1222 COVID-19 vaccine. This specimen was peripheral blood, taken 28 days after the second AZD1222 dose. The CDR3 sequence is CASSVVAVVNEQFF. Written as DNA, the CDR3 is TGTGCCAGCAGCGTAGTGGCCGTTGTCAATGAGCAGTTCTTC.